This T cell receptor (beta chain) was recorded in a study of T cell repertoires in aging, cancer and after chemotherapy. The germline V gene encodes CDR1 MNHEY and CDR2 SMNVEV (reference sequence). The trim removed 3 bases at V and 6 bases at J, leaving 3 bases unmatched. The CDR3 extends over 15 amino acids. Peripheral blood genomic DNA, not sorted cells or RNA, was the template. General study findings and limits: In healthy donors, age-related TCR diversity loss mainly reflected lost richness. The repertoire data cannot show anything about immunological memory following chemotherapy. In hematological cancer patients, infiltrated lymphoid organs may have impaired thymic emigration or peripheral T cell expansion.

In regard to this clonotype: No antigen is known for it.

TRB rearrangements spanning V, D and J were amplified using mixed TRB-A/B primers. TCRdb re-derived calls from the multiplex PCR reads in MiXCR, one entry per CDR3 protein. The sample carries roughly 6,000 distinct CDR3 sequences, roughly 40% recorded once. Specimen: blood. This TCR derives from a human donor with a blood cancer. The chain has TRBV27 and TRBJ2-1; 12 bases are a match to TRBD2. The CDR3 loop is CASSFGLAGSNEQFF. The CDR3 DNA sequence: TGTGCCAGCAGTTTTGGACTAGCGGGAAGCAATGAGCAGTTCTTC.